These 20 T cell receptor beta chains share one sample of origin, sequenced in a study of PD-1 blockade in classical Hodgkin lymphoma. The time point was: cycle 4 day 1 (C4D1), after five to seven weeks of nivolumab. Each and every patient relapsed after autologous stem cell transplantation, and patients got differing brentuximab vedotin exposure. The method was immunoSEQ multiplex PCR; TCRdb's version includes in-frame clones alone and lacks a portion of them. The sample includes over 60,000 clones, roughly 92% of them seen just once. The sample in question was peripheral blood mononuclear cells (PBMCs), obtained before the fourth cycle of nivolumab. The source of these receptors is a human donor with classical Hodgkin lymphoma.

The chain has TRBV11-2 and TRBJ2-7; TRBD1 agrees at 7 bases. The CDR3 consists of 15 residues. V lost 4 bases, J lost 0 bases, and 6 bases stayed unmatched. Germline lookup yields CDR1 SGHAT and CDR2 FQNNGV. The CDR3 is CASSSTGLNSYEQYF. For the CDR3, the DNA is TGTGCCAGCAGCTCGACAGGGCTTAACTCCTACGAGCAGTACTTC.

The rearrangement joins TRBV18 to TRBJ2-5; a weak D match, TRBD1 (5 bases). Germline values: CDR1 KGHSH, CDR2 LQKENI. V lost 3 bases and J 5 bases, leaving 7 bases between the germline ends. CDR3 length: 12 amino acids. The CDR3 spells CASSPGQETQYF. CDR3 in DNA: TGTGCCAGCTCACCGGGGCAGGAGACCCAGTACTTC.

The chain combines TRBV30 with TRBJ2-1, with D unresolved. The CDR3 is 14 residues long. V was shortened by 0 bases and J by 12 bases, with 18 bases between the two germline ends. Germline V gene sequence: CDR1 GTSNPN, CDR2 SVGIG (reference sequence). CDR3 nucleotides: TGTGCCTGGAGTGTGGGCCCTAAGGAGTACGGGCAGTTCTTC. Amino acid sequence: CAWSVGPKEYGQFF. Based on the CDR3 plus reference TRBV30 and TRBJ2-1, the full variable domain is SQTIHQWPATLVQPVGSPLSLECTVEGTSNPNLYWYRQAAGRGLQLLFYSVGIGQISSEVPQNLSASRPQDRQFILSSKKLLLSDSGFYLCAWSVGPKEYGQFFGPGTRLTVL.

V and J are TRBV6-7 and TRBJ2-2; no reliable D call. TRBV6-7 is assigned to the ORF class and has an uncertain function. V was trimmed by 2 bases and J by 2 bases, leaving 12 bases between them. The length of the CDR3 is 16 residues. CDR3 DNA: TGTGCCAGCAGTTACAAGGGAAGTAGAAACACCGGGGAGCTGTTTTTT. This encodes CASSYKGSRNTGELFF.

The chain joins TRBV29-1 to TRBJ2-7, with 8 bases matching TRBD2. Per germline, CDR1 SQVTM and CDR2 ANQGSEA. The CDR3 has 12 amino acids. Unmatched junction bases numbered 3, after V lost 6 bases and J lost 2 bases. The CDR3 DNA follows: TGCAGCGTATCCGGGGGGGCCTACGAGCAGTACTTC. Translated: CSVSGGAYEQYF.

This clone was seen just once. The J gene is TRBJ2-1, the V gene TRBV18, with D perhaps TRBD2 (5 bases). Germline CDR1 reads KGHSH; CDR2 reads LQKENI. The CDR3 consists of 14 residues. Deletions cut 2 bases from V and 7 bases from J, with 12 bases between. The CDR3 here is CASSPNLADNEQFF. CDR3 DNA sequence: TGTGCCAGCTCACCAAACCTAGCAGATAATGAGCAGTTCTTC.

The chain employs TRBV4-1 and TRBJ2-3; D unresolved. The CDR3 is 17 residues long. CDR1 MGHRA and CDR2 YSYEKL come from the germline V gene. V was pared by 0 bases and J by 6 bases, with 19 bases between. Written as DNA, the CDR3 is TGCGCCAGCAGCCAAGATGAGTATAGGGAAGAAACTGATACGCAGTATTTT. This translates into CASSQDEYREETDTQYF.

The V and J genes are TRBV19 and TRBJ1-1; 7 nucleotides match TRBD1. J gave up 0 bases and V 6 bases, and 7 bases lay outside the gene matches. Germline V CDR1 and CDR2: LNHDA, SQIVND (reference sequence). The CDR3 totals 15 residues. The CDR3 sequence: CASSTGTALNTEAFF. Here the CDR3 DNA reads TGTGCCAGTAGCACCGGGACAGCATTGAACACTGAAGCTTTCTTT.

This clone has a handful of counts. Different DNA sequences within this sample yield the same CDR3. The chain carries TRBV5-1 and TRBJ2-3; no definite D call. Germline loops: CDR1 SGHRS, CDR2 YFSETQ. This CDR3 region has 14 residues. Trimming stripped 0 bases from V and 0 bases from J, with 5 bases between. The CDR3 region has the DNA TGCGCCAGCAGCTTGGCGGAAAGCACAGATACGCAGTATTTT. Protein: CASSLAESTDTQYF.

The chain combines TRBV10-1 with TRBJ2-7, with TRBD2 identical over 9 bases. CDR1 and CDR2 (germline): WNHNN, SYGVQD (reference sequence). Trimming at V came to 7 bases and at J to 3 bases, leaving 10 bases not matched to a gene. This CDR3 comprises 15 residues. CDR3 bases: TGCGCCAGCATTAGAGGGTTAGCGGGAGTCTACGAGCAGTACTTC. As protein: CASIRGLAGVYEQYF.

This chain links TRBV6-5 with TRBJ2-7; 7 bases match TRBD2. After removal of 5 bases from V and 3 bases from J, the junction contained 4 bases not matched to a gene. Germline loops: CDR1 MNHEY, CDR2 SVGAGI. There are 13 residues in the CDR3. The DNA for the CDR3 is TGTGCCAGCAGTAGAGGGACTAACTACGAGCAGTACTTC. This sequence encodes CASSRGTNYEQYF.

This clone was seen more than once but under ten times. The rearrangement links TRBV15 to TRBJ1-1; a weak D match, TRBD1 (5 bases). The V end lost 6 bases, the J end lost 2 bases, and 13 bases lay between the germline ends. Looked up from germline, CDR1 is LNHNV and CDR2 is YYDKDF (reference sequence). CDR3 length: 14 amino acids. CDR3 nucleotides: TGTGCCACCAGGTGGGGGGAAACTAACACTGAAGCTTTCTTT. Translated, it gives CATRWGETNTEAFF.

The chain recombines TRBV2 with TRBJ2-5; D remains unclear. The CDR3 is 12 residues long. Trimming took off 10 bases at V and 2 bases at J, with 11 bases between the two ends. In germline, CDR1 is SNHLY, CDR2 FYNNEI. The CDR3 DNA reads TGTGCCACCCTACACAGTCAAGAGACCCAGTACTTC. It encodes CATLHSQETQYF.

V and J are TRBV7-2 and TRBJ2-7, with 11 bases fitting TRBD2. The CDR3 extends over 16 amino acids. Per germline, CDR1 SGHTA and CDR2 FQGNSA. Unmatched junction bases numbered 6, after V lost 2 bases and J lost 3 bases. The CDR3 reads CASSLRIAGGFYEQYF. The CDR3 DNA is TGTGCCAGCAGCTTAAGAATAGCGGGAGGGTTCTACGAGCAGTACTTC.

The chain recombines TRBV5-1 with TRBJ1-5, with D unclear. CDR1 is SGHRS and CDR2 is YFSETQ in the germline V gene. This CDR3 contains 14 residues. V lost 0 bases, J lost 4 bases, and 8 bases lay in between. The DNA for the CDR3 is TGCGCCAGCAGCTTGGAAGGGATTAATCAGCCCCAGCATTTT. This codes for CASSLEGINQPQHF.

The J gene is TRBJ2-7, the V gene TRBV7-9, with D possibly matching TRBD1 (5 bases). The length of the CDR3 is 14 residues. The V and J ends lost 5 bases and 6 bases respectively, with 17 bases between them. Germline V lookup: CDR1 SEHNR, CDR2 FQNEAQ (reference sequence). The CDR3 loop reads CASSPQGYPGEQYF. In nucleotides, the CDR3 is TGTGCCAGCAGCCCCCAGGGATACCCAGGCGAGCAGTACTTC.

The chain carries TRBV14 and TRBJ2-5; 13 bases are a match to TRBD2. J gave up 5 bases and V 4 bases, and 10 bases lay outside the gene matches. The CDR3 consists of 17 residues. Germline V gene lookup returns CDR1 SGHDN and CDR2 FVKESK. The CDR3 DNA is TGTGCCAGCAGCCGTACCCGACTAGCGGGGGGCGGGGAGACCCAGTACTTC. Translation gives CASSRTRLAGGGETQYF.

The V gene is TRBV6-5, the J gene TRBJ2-1; 10 nucleotides align to TRBD2. This CDR3 has 15 residues. Germline V CDR1 and CDR2: MNHEY, SVGAGI. The V and J ends lost 5 bases and 3 bases, in that order; junction bases with no gene match: 4. CDR3 coding DNA: TGTGCCAGCAGTCTAGCGGGAGAGTTCTACAATGAGCAGTTCTTC. It specifies CASSLAGEFYNEQFF.

V and J are TRBV7-2 and TRBJ2-5, with D unresolved. The CDR3 totals 12 residues. CDR1 SGHTA and CDR2 FQGNSA come from the germline V gene. Trimming pared 3 bases from V and 7 bases from J, leaving 9 bases between. The chain's CDR3 is CASSFIAGTQYF. Written as DNA, the CDR3 is TGTGCCAGCAGCTTTATCGCTGGGACCCAGTACTTC.

The chain links TRBV5-1 to TRBJ1-1; D might be TRBD1 (5 bases). V was trimmed by 0 bases and J by 7 bases, leaving 10 bases between them. The CDR3 covers 13 residues. Per the germline V gene, CDR1 is SGHRS and CDR2 is YFSETQ. CDR3 nucleotide sequence: TGCGCCAGCAGCTTGGCCGGGGGAAATGAAGCTTTCTTT. It translates to CASSLAGGNEAFF.